What follows are 14 T cell receptor beta chains derived from one specimen sequenced in a study of siplizumab effects on memory and regulatory T cells. Assay: immunoSEQ multiplex PCR; the TCRdb copy retains only in-frame clones and omits some. The table has more than 75,000 clones, about 96% seen once; the top ten hold roughly 0.033%. Material for sequencing was naive CD4+ T cells sorted from blood. The receptors shown here come from a human donor in good health.

The genes are TRBV6-5 and TRBJ1-3; D remains ambiguous. V lost 5 bases, J lost 0 bases, and 8 bases lay in between. The CDR3 loop spans 14 amino acids. Germline CDR1 and CDR2: MNHEY and SVGAGI. The CDR3, as DNA: TGTGCCAGCAGTCTCACAGTCTCTGGAAACACCATATATTTT. Its protein is CASSLTVSGNTIYF.

This sequence joins TRBV1 and TRBJ2-5; no DNA check was done on the table's D call, TRBD2. TRBV1 is a recognized pseudogene. The CDR3 loop spans 16 amino acids. The CDR3 region is CTSSRRTSGGGETQYF. CDR3 sequence (DNA): TGCACCAGCAGCCGACGGACTAGCGGGGGGGGAGAGACCCAGTACTTC.

The chain combines TRBV11-2 with TRBJ2-3, with 12 positions matching TRBD2. Per the germline V gene, CDR1 is SGHAT and CDR2 is FQNNGV. The CDR3 length is 16 residues. Unmatched junction bases numbered 6, after V lost 2 bases and J lost 6 bases. The CDR3 DNA is TGTGCCAGCAGCTTACTAGCGGGGGGGCCAGGGGATACGCAGTATTTT. The encoded protein is CASSLLAGGPGDTQYF.

The chain employs TRBV7-9 and TRBJ2-5; the D call may be TRBD1 or TRBD2 (7 bases each). CDR3 length equals 14 residues. Trimming left V 4 bases short and J 5 bases short, with 14 bases between. Germline CDR1 is SEHNR and CDR2 is FQNEAQ (reference sequence). Written as DNA, the CDR3 is TGTGCCAGCAGCTCCTACAGGGGAGGGGAGACCCAGTACTTC. Amino acids: CASSSYRGGETQYF.

V is TRBV5-8 and J is TRBJ1-5, with D possibly TRBD1 on 5 matching bases. Germline CDR1 is SGHTS and CDR2 is YDEGEE. The CDR3 length is 15 residues. Trimming took off 4 bases at V and 1 base at J, with 12 bases between the two ends. CDR3 protein: CASSLRESSNQPQHF. The CDR3 bases are TGTGCCAGCAGCCTCAGGGAATCGAGCAATCAGCCCCAGCATTTT. Together with reference TRBV5-8 and TRBJ1-5, the CDR3 gives the full variable domain: EAGVTQSPTHLIKTRGQQATLRCSPISGHTSVYWYQQALGLGLQFLLWYDEGEERNRGNFPPRFSGRQFPNYSSELNVNALELEDSALYLCASSLRESSNQPQHFGDGTRLSIL.

The J gene is TRBJ1-4, the V gene TRBV7-8; D gene uncertain. Germline values: CDR1 SGHVS, CDR2 FQNEAQ. Trimming stripped 5 bases from V and 3 bases from J, with 16 bases between. This CDR3 has 16 residues. The CDR3 DNA reads TGTGCCAGCAGCGCAGCAGGTCTACGCGCTAATGAAAAACTGTTTTTT. Protein: CASSAAGLRANEKLFF.

The chain joins TRBV7-2 to TRBJ1-1; D is unclear. Germline V lookup: CDR1 SGHTA, CDR2 FQGNSA. V gave up 5 bases and J gave up 0 bases, with 16 bases separating them. This CDR3 comprises 16 residues. The CDR3 region is CASSLLSLGMNTEAFF. The DNA of the CDR3 is TGTGCCAGCAGCCTCTTATCCCTGGGGATGAACACTGAAGCTTTCTTT.

This chain joins TRBV5-1 and TRBJ2-5; the D is unclear. Germline CDR1 SGHRS, CDR2 YFSETQ. The CDR3 covers 11 residues. Trimming shortened V by 4 bases and J by 5 bases, and 6 bases separated the two germline ends. CDR3 sequence reads: CASSVGETQYF. The CDR3 nucleotides read TGCGCCAGCAGCGTCGGCGAGACCCAGTACTTC.

The chain has TRBV7-3 and TRBJ2-5, with a weak D call TRBD1 (6 bases). This CDR3 is built from 15 residues. Germline V lookup: CDR1 SGHTA, CDR2 FQGTGA. V was clipped by 0 bases and J by 2 bases, with 10 bases between them. The CDR3 protein is CASSLTGTRQETQYF. CDR3 coding DNA: TGTGCCAGCAGCTTAACCGGGACAAGACAAGAGACCCAGTACTTC.

The V and J genes are TRBV19 and TRBJ1-2; D is unresolved. The germline V gene has CDR1 LNHDA and CDR2 SQIVND (reference sequence). The V and J ends lost 3 bases and 0 bases respectively, with 17 bases between them. The CDR3 totals 17 residues. The CDR3 region is CASSIKIQSASNYGYTF. CDR3 DNA: TGTGCCAGTAGTATTAAAATCCAGTCTGCCTCTAACTATGGCTACACCTTC.

The table lists this clone with a count of one. This chain connects TRBV14 to TRBJ1-1, with D maybe TRBD1 (5 bases). Germline V lookup: CDR1 SGHDN, CDR2 FVKESK. Trimming took off 1 base at V and 0 bases at J, with 9 bases between the two ends. The CDR3 is 15 amino acids. The CDR3 protein is CASSQGYRLNTEAFF. In DNA, the CDR3 is TGTGCCAGCAGCCAAGGGTACAGGCTGAACACTGAAGCTTTCTTT.

This chain joins TRBV19 and TRBJ1-2, with 8 bases identical to TRBD1. The germline gives CDR1 LNHDA, CDR2 SQIVND (reference sequence). CDR3 length equals 17 residues. Losses at the gene ends were 3 bases for V and 7 bases for J; bases not matched to a gene: 16. The CDR3 bases are TGTGCCAGTAGTATTTGGAGTTCGACAGGGGATTTGCGTGGCTACACCTTC. Its protein product is CASSIWSSTGDLRGYTF.

This sequence joins TRBV12-5 and TRBJ1-1; 7 bases are a match to TRBD1. J gave up 0 bases and V 2 bases, and 6 bases lay outside the gene matches. Germline V gene sequence: CDR1 LGHNT, CDR2 FRNRAP. This CDR3 has 16 residues. CDR3 sequence reads: CASGLFQGGVNTEAFF. The CDR3 DNA reads as TGTGCTAGTGGTTTGTTTCAGGGGGGGGTGAACACTGAAGCTTTCTTT.

This chain joins TRBV4-2 and TRBJ1-6; D ambiguous. Germline values: CDR1 LGHNA, CDR2 YNFKEQ. V was pared by 0 bases and J by 0 bases, with 9 bases between. The CDR3 consists of 17 residues. The CDR3 DNA sequence: TGTGCCAGCAGCCAAGAGAACTTGAACTCCTATAATTCACCCCTCCACTTT. It is translated as CASSQENLNSYNSPLHF.